The source of this TCR beta chain is a study of cytomegalovirus exposure and HLA in healthy donors. In the study overall: In an earlier analysis, approximately 120 million unique TCR beta sequences were found from approximately 170 million T cells. Notes on the study in general: Sequence variants that were highly shared formed a cluster that was likely a sequencing artifact. Cytomegalovirus status was reportedly diagnosed by the classifier with high sensitivity and specificity.

About this clone: Its antigen is unidentified.

The PCR had 60 Vbeta and 13 Jbeta primers. Profiling relied on immunoSEQ multiplex PCR, and the TCRdb table lists in-frame clones only, not all of them. Found here are roughly 150,000 clones, approximately 88% of them singletons; the top ten hold 1.2%. This TCR was recovered from a boy aged 2 to 10 in good health and CMV-seronegative. The source material was PBMCs.

The CDR3 DNA sequence: TGTGCCAGCAGCTTAATATCTAGTAGCGGGAGCTTCCACGAGCAGTACTTC. As protein: CASSLISSSGSFHEQYF. The genes are TRBV7-9 and TRBJ2-7, with 9 positions matching TRBD2. V trimming: 2 bases; J trimming: 5 bases; junction bases outside the gene matches: 13. Germline V gives CDR1 SEHNR, CDR2 FQNEAQ (reference sequence). The CDR3 length is 17 residues.